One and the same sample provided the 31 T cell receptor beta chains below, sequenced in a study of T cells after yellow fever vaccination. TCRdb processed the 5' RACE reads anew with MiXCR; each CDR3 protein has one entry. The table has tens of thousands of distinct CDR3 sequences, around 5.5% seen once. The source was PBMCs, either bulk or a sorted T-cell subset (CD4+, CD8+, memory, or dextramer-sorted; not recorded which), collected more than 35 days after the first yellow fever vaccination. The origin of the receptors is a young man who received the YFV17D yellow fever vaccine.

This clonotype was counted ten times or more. DNA for the CDR3: TGCAGTGCTAGACCGGGACACCTCCAAGAGACCCAGTACTTC. It translates to CSARPGHLQETQYF. The chain is built from TRBV20-1 and TRBJ2-5; D is possibly TRBD1 (6 bases). Trimming shortened V by 2 bases and J by 1 base, and 11 bases separated the two germline ends. The CDR3 consists of 14 residues. CDR1 DFQATT and CDR2 SNEGSKA come from the germline V gene (reference sequence).

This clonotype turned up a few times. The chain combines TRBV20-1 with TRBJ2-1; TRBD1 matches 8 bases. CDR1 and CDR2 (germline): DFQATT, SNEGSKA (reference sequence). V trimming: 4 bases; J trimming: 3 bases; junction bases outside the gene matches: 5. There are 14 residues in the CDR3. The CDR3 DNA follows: TGCAGTGCTATTGGACAGGGCGGCTACAATGAGCAGTTCTTC. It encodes CSAIGQGGYNEQFF.

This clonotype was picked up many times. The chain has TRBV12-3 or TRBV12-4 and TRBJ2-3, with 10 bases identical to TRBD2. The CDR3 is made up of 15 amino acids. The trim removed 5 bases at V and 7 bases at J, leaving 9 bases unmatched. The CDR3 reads CASSRIAGGANTQYF. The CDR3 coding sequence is TGTGCCAGCAGTCGGATAGCGGGGGGAGCGAATACGCAGTATTTT.

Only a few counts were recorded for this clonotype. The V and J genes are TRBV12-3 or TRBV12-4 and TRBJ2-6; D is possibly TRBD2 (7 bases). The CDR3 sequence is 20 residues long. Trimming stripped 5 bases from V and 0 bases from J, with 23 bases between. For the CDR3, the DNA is TGTGCCAGCAGTCCCTCCTCGTGGAGGGGGGGAAGCTCTGGGGCCAACGTCCTGACTTTC. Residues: CASSPSSWRGGSSGANVLTF.

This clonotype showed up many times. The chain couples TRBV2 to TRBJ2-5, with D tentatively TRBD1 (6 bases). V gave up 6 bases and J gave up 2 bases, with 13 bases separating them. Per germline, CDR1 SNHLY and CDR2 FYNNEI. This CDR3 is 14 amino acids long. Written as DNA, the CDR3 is TGTGCCAGCAGGGGCGGACAGAGACAAGAGACCCAGTACTTC. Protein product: CASRGGQRQETQYF. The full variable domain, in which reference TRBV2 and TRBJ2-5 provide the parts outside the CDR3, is EPEVTQTPSHQVTQMGQEVILRCVPISNHLYFYWYRQILGQKVEFLVSFYNNEISEKSEIFDDQFSVERPDGSNFTLKIRSTKLEDSAMYFCASRGGQRQETQYFGPGTRLLVL.

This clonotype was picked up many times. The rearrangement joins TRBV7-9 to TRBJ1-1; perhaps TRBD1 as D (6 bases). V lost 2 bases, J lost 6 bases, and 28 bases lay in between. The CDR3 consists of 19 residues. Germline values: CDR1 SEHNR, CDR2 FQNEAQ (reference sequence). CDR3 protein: CASSLRGGGATGMMSEAFF. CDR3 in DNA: TGTGCCAGCAGCTTAAGAGGGGGAGGGGCGACCGGGATGATGTCTGAAGCTTTCTTT.

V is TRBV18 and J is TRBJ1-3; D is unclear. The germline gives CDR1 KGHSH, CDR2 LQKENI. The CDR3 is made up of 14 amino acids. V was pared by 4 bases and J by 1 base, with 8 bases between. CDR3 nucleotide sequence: TGTGCCAGCTCACGTGGGAAATCTGGAAACACCATATATTTT. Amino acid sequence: CASSRGKSGNTIYF.

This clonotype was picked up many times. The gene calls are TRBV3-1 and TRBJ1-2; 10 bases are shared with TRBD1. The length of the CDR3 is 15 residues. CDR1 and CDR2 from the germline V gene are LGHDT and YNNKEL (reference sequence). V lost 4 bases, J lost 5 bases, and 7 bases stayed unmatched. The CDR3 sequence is CASSPRDRGGYGYTF. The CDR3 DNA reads TGTGCCAGCAGCCCCCGGGACAGGGGTGGGTATGGCTACACCTTC. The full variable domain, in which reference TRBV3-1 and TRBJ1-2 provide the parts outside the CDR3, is DTAVSQTPKYLVTQMGNDKSIKCEQNLGHDTMYWYKQDSKKFLKIMFSYNNKELIINETVPNRFSPKSPDKAHLNLHINSLELGDSAVYFCASSPRDRGGYGYTFGSGTRLTVV.

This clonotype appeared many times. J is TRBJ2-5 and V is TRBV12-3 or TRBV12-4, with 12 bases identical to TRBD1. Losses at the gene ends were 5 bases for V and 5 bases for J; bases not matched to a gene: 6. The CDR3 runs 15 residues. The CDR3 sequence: CASSTGTGGLETQYF. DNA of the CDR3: TGTGCCAGCAGTACCGGGACAGGGGGCCTGGAGACCCAGTACTTC.

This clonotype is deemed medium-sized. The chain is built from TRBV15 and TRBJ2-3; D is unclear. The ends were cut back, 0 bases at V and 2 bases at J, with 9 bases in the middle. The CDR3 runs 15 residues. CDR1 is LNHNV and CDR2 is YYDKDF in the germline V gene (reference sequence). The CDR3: CATSRDGRPTDTQYF. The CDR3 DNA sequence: TGTGCCACCAGCAGAGATGGACGCCCCACAGATACGCAGTATTTT.

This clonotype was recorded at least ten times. The CDR3 protein is CASSYTQGGADTQYF. The CDR3 DNA follows: TGTGCCAGCAGTTACACCCAGGGGGGTGCAGATACGCAGTATTTT. This chain connects TRBV6-2 or TRBV6-3 to TRBJ2-3; D might be TRBD1 (7 bases). This CDR3 has 15 residues. Trimming cost V 2 bases and J 4 bases, with 13 bases left between them. Germline V gene sequence: CDR1 MNHEY, CDR2 SVGEGT.

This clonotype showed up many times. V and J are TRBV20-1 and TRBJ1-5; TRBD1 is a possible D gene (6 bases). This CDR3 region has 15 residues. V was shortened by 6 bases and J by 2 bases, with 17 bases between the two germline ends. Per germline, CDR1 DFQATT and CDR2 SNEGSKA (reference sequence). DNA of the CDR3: TGCAGTGCAACTCGGGGGCACCCTGGCAATCAGCCCCAGCATTTT. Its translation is CSATRGHPGNQPQHF.

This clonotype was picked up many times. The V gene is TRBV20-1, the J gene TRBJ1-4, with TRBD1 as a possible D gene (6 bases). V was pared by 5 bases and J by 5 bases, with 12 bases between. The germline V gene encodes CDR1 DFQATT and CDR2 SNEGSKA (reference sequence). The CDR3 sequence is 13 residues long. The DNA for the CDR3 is TGCAGTGCTTATACAGGGAAGAATGAAAAACTGTTTTTT. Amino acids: CSAYTGKNEKLFF.

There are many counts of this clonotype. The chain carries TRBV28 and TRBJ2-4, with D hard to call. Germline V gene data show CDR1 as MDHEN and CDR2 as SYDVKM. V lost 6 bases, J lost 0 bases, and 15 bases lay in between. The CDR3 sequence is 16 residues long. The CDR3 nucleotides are TGTGCCAGCAGCCTCCCACTCTCGTTAGCCAAAAACATTCAGTACTTC. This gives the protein CASSLPLSLAKNIQYF.

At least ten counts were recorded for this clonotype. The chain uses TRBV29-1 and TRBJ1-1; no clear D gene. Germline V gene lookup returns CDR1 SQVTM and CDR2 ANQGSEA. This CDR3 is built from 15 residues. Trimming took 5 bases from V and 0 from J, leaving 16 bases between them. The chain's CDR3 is CSVSPGWGMNTEAFF. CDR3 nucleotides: TGCAGCGTTAGTCCGGGATGGGGTATGAACACTGAAGCTTTCTTT. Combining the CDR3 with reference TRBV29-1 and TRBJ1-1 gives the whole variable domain SAVISQKPSRDICQRGTSLTIQCQVDSQVTMMFWYRQQPGQSLTLIATANQGSEATYESGFVIDKFPISRPNLTFSTLTVSNMSPEDSSIYLCSVSPGWGMNTEAFFGQGTRLTVV.

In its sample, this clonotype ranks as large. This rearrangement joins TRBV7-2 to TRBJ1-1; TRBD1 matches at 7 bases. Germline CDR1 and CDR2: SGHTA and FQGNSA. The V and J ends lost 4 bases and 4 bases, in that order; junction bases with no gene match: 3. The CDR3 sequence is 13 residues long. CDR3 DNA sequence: TGTGCCAGCAGCTACCGACAGGGCACTGAAGCTTTCTTT. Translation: CASSYRQGTEAFF. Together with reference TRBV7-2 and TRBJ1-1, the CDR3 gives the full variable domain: GAGVSQSPSNKVTEKGKDVELRCDPISGHTALYWYRQSLGQGLEFLIYFQGNSAPDKSGLPSDRFSAERTGGSVSTLTIQRTQQEDSAVYLCASSYRQGTEAFFGQGTRLTVV.

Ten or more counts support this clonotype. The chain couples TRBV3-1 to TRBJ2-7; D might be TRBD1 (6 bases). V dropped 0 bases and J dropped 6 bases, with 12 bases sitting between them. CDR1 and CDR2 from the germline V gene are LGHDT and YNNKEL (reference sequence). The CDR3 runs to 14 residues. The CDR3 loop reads CASSQDRTGTEQYV. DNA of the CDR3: TGTGCCAGCAGCCAAGATCGTACAGGGACCGAGCAGTACGTC.

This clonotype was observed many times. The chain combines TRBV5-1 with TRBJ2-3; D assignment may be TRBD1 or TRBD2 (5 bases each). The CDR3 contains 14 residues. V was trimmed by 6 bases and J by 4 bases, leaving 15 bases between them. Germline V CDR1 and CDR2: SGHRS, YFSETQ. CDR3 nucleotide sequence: TGCGCCAGCACCGTCGGGGCGTCGGCAGATACGCAGTATTTT. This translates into CASTVGASADTQYF.

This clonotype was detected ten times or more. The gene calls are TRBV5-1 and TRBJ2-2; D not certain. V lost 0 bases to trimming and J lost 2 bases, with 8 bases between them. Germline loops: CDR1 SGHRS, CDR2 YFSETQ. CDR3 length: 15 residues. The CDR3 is CASSLATLNTGELFF. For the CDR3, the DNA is TGCGCCAGCAGCTTGGCCACACTAAACACCGGGGAGCTGTTTTTT.

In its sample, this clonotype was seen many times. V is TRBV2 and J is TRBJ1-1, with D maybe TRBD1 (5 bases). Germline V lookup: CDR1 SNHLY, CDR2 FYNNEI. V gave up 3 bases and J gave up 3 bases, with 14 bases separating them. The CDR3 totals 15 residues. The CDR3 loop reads CASSEQGELYTEAFF. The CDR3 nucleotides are TGTGCCAGCAGTGAGCAGGGCGAGTTGTACACTGAAGCTTTCTTT.

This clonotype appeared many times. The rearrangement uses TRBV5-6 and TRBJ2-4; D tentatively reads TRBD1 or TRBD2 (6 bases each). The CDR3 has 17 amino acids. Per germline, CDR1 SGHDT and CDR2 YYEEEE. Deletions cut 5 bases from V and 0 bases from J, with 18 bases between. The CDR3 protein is CASSLLRGQIAKNIQYF. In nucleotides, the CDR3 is TGTGCCAGCAGTTTACTTCGGGGGCAAATAGCCAAAAACATTCAGTACTTC.

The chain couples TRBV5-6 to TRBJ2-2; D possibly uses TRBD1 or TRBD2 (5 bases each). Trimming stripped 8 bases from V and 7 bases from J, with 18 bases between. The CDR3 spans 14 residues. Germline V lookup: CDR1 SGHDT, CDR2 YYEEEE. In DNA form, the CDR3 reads TGTGCCAGGGGCCCGGGGCTCCTCTGCGGGGAGCTGTTTTTT. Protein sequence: CARGPGLLCGELFF.

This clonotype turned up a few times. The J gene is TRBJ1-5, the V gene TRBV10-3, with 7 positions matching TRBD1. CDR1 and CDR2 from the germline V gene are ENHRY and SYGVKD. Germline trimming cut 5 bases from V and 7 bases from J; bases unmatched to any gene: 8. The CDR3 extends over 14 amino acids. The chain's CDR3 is CAISLDRASQPQHF. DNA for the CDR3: TGTGCCATCAGTTTAGACAGGGCAAGCCAGCCCCAGCATTTT.

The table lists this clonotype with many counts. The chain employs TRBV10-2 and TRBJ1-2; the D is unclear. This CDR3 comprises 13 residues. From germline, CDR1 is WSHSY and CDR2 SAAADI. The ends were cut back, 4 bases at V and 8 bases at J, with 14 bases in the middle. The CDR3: CASSVFRGNGYTF. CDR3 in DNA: TGCGCCAGCAGTGTATTCCGGGGTAACGGCTACACCTTC.

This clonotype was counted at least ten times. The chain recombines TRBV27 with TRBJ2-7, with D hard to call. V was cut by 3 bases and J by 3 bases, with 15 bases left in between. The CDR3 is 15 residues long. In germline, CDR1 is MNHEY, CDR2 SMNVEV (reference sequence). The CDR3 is CASSFDMPGFYEQYF. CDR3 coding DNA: TGTGCCAGCAGTTTTGACATGCCCGGCTTCTACGAGCAGTACTTC.

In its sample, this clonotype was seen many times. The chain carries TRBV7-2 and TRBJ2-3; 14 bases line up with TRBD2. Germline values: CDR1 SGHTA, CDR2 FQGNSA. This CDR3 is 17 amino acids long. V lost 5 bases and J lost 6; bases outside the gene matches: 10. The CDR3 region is CASSPTGTSGGPDTQYF. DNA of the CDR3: TGTGCCAGCAGCCCGACCGGGACTAGCGGGGGCCCGGATACGCAGTATTTT.

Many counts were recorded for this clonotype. The CDR3 is CSATRRNAFF. CDR3 nucleotides: TGCAGTGCCACGCGACGTAACGCTTTCTTT. This sequence joins TRBV20-1 and TRBJ1-1, with D unclear. This CDR3 has 10 amino acids. Trimming stripped 6 bases from V and 11 bases from J, with 13 bases between. CDR1 and CDR2 (germline): DFQATT, SNEGSKA (reference sequence).

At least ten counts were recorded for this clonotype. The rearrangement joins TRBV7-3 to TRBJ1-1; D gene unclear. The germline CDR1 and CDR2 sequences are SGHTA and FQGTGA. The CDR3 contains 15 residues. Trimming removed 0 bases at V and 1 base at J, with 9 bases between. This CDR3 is CASSLTKQPNTEAFF. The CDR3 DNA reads TGTGCCAGCAGCTTAACAAAACAGCCGAACACTGAAGCTTTCTTT.

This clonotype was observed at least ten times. CDR3 residues: CASSEGTGGNEQFF. Written as DNA, the CDR3 is TGTGCCAGCAGTGAAGGGACAGGGGGCAATGAGCAGTTCTTC. The J gene is TRBJ2-1, the V gene TRBV6-1; 10 positions match TRBD1. Germline-derived CDR1 and CDR2 are MNHNS and SASEGT. After removal of 1 base from V and 6 bases from J, the junction contained 0 bases not matched to a gene. The CDR3 contains 14 residues.

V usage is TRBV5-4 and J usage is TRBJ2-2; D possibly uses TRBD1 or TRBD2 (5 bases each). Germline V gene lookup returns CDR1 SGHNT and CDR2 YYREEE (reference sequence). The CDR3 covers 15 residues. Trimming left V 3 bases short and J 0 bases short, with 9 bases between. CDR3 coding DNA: TGTGCCAGCAGCTGGGACGCAGCGAACACCGGGGAGCTGTTTTTT. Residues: CASSWDAANTGELFF.

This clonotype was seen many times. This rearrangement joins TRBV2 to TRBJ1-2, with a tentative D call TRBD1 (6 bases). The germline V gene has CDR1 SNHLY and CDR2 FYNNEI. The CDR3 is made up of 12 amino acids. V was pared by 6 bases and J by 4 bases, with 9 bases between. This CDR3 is CASRGDIYGYTF. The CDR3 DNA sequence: TGTGCCAGCAGGGGGGACATCTATGGCTACACCTTC.